Following are 12 T cell receptor beta chains from one sample sequenced in a study of T cell responses to AZD1222 COVID-19 vaccine. The data were produced by immunoSEQ multiplex PCR, yet TCRdb's version contains in-frame clones alone and is incomplete. The data contain roughly 98,000 clones, roughly 90% of them singletons. Here the sequenced sample was peripheral blood, taken 28 days after the second AZD1222 dose. The receptors here all came from an adult who received the AZD1222 COVID-19 vaccine.

The chain is built from TRBV30 and TRBJ1-1; perhaps TRBD1 as D (5 bases). The V and J ends lost 5 bases and 7 bases respectively, with 17 bases between them. CDR1 is GTSNPN, CDR2 SVGIG, per germline (reference sequence). CDR3 length: 13 residues. This CDR3 is CAWQEQVAHEAFF. CDR3 DNA: TGTGCCTGGCAGGAACAGGTAGCACATGAAGCTTTCTTT.

This chain joins TRBV2 and TRBJ2-7, with TRBD1 matching over 10 bases. The V and J ends lost 6 bases and 3 bases, in that order; junction bases with no gene match: 2. The CDR3 has 13 amino acids. CDR1 is SNHLY, CDR2 FYNNEI, per germline. The chain's CDR3 is CASSRTGGYEQYF. The CDR3, as DNA: TGTGCCAGCAGCAGGACAGGGGGCTACGAGCAGTACTTC.

The sample holds one count of this clone. The rearrangement joins TRBV30 to TRBJ1-4; D is unresolved. Germline V gene lookup returns CDR1 GTSNPN and CDR2 SVGIG (reference sequence). The V end lost 8 bases, the J end lost 8 bases, and 21 bases lay between the germline ends. The CDR3 totals 14 residues. The CDR3 region is CALSSSVVGEKLFF. For the CDR3, the DNA is TGTGCCCTGTCAAGTAGTGTAGTCGGCGAAAAACTGTTTTTT.

This rearrangement joins TRBV29-1 to TRBJ2-1; D uncertain. The CDR3 consists of 12 residues. Germline assignment: CDR1 SQVTM and CDR2 ANQGSEA. The V end lost 7 bases, the J end lost 8 bases, and 15 bases lay between the germline ends. CDR3 sequence reads: CSGIRSSDEQFF. The CDR3 DNA reads as TGCAGCGGGATCCGAAGTAGTGATGAGCAGTTCTTC.

The V call is TRBV14, the J call TRBJ2-5, with TRBD1 as a possible D gene (5 bases). Trimming took off 5 bases at V and 5 bases at J, with 9 bases between the two ends. The CDR3 loop spans 12 amino acids. CDR1 SGHDN and CDR2 FVKESK come from the germline V gene. DNA for the CDR3: TGTGCCAGCAGCGAAGGGGTGGAGACCCAGTACTTC. It translates to CASSEGVETQYF. Full variable domain (outside the CDR3, taken from reference TRBV14 and TRBJ2-5): EAGVTQFPSHSVIEKGQTVTLRCDPISGHDNLYWYRRVMGKEIKFLLHFVKESKQDESGMPNNRFLAERTGGTYSTLKVQPAELEDSGVYFCASSEGVETQYFGPGTRLLVL.

Regarding this clone: One end of the junction varies from germline; a read error may be responsible. The rearrangement links TRBV6-5 to TRBJ1-1; D may be TRBD1 (5 bases). CDR1 MNHEY and CDR2 SVGAGI come from the germline V gene. The CDR3 loop spans 14 amino acids. Written as DNA, the CDR3 is TGTGCCAGCAGTTACTCGACAGTCTTCACTGAAGCTTCCTTT. Protein: CASSYSTVFTEASF.

The rearrangement uses TRBV9 and TRBJ1-1; D is perhaps TRBD1 (5 bases). The CDR3 spans 12 residues. The germline V gene has CDR1 SGDLS and CDR2 YYNGEE. Trimming shortened V by 6 bases and J by 10 bases, and 16 bases separated the two germline ends. The CDR3 is CASTGSGKRAFF. For the CDR3, the DNA is TGTGCCAGCACAGGATCAGGGAAAAGAGCTTTCTTT.

The chain carries TRBV10-1 and TRBJ1-1; 11 nucleotides agree with TRBD1. In germline, CDR1 is WNHNN, CDR2 SYGVQD (reference sequence). There are 14 residues in the CDR3. V lost 4 bases and J lost 3; bases outside the gene matches: 1. This chain's CDR3 is CASSAGQGDTEAFF. As DNA, the CDR3 is TGCGCCAGCAGTGCGGGACAGGGGGACACTGAAGCTTTCTTT.

This clone was counted between two and nine times. V gene TRBV6-5 combines with J gene TRBJ1-6; 7 nucleotides match TRBD1. Germline lookup yields CDR1 MNHEY and CDR2 SVGAGI. The CDR3 runs to 14 residues. Losses at the gene ends were 6 bases for V and 5 bases for J; bases not matched to a gene: 4. CDR3 DNA: TGTGCCAGCAGCCGGGACAGTGATAATTCACCCCTCCACTTT. Amino acids: CASSRDSDNSPLHF.

This clone has a handful of counts. V gene TRBV5-8 combines with J gene TRBJ1-2; 7 bases line up with TRBD1. Germline CDR1 reads SGHTS; CDR2 reads YDEGEE. V lost 6 bases to trimming and J lost 2 bases; unmatched junction nucleotides: 10. CDR3 length equals 15 residues. CDR3 bases: TGTGCCAGCACCACCCCCGGGACAGAGAACTATGGCTACACCTTC. Translating it yields CASTTPGTENYGYTF.

This chain links TRBV7-3 with TRBJ2-3; TRBD2 agrees at 11 bases. The CDR3 is 17 amino acids. Germline lookup yields CDR1 SGHTA and CDR2 FQGTGA. Trimming took 3 bases from V and 11 from J; bases not matched to a gene: 16. DNA of the CDR3: TGTGCCAGCAGCTTCACTTCTGCGGGACTAGCGGTATCTGTGCAGTATTTT. Translation: CASSFTSAGLAVSVQYF.

J is TRBJ1-4 and V is TRBV6-5; D remains unclear. The germline V gene has CDR1 MNHEY and CDR2 SVGAGI. V was trimmed by 5 bases and J by 8 bases, leaving 18 bases between them. This CDR3 has 15 residues. For the CDR3, the DNA is TGTGCCAGCAGTCGCGGCCCCCAGGTTGGAGAAAAACTGTTTTTT. It yields the protein CASSRGPQVGEKLFF.